A selection of T cell receptor beta chains follows, all from one sample in a study of blood T cell repertoires in COVID-19. TCRdb's copy holds only in-frame clones and misses some; the assay was immunoSEQ multiplex PCR. The sample contains fewer than 120,000 clones, around 90% of which appear only once. The sample taken for sequencing was peripheral blood. The receptor set was obtained from a human donor in a cohort sampled during active COVID-19. CDR3s include the opening cysteine and the closing phenylalanine or tryptophan. The D gene is left open where the match is weak. Size values are once, few and many counts, or a class for expanded clones, and some rows have none.

j_call,cdr3_length,clone_size,d_call,v_call,cdr3_aa,cdr3_nt
TRBJ2-1,14,NA,NA,TRBV2,CASSLAVNFNEQFF,TGTGCCAGCAGTTTAGCGGTAAATTTCAATGAGCAGTTCTTC
TRBJ2-1,14,NA,NA,TRBV6-1,CASSEGGGSNEQFF,TGTGCCAGCAGTGAAGGGGGCGGTAGCAATGAGCAGTTCTTC
TRBJ2-2,17,NA,TRBD1,TRBV9,CASSVALGTGGRGELFF,TGTGCCAGCAGCGTAGCTCTTGGGACAGGGGGACGCGGGGAGCTGTTTTTT
TRBJ2-1,13,NA,TRBD2,TRBV30,CAGTGTSGREQFF,TGTGCCGGTACCGGGACTAGCGGGAGGGAGCAGTTCTTC
TRBJ2-5,14,NA,TRBD1,TRBV7-2,CASSPRDRGETQYF,TGTGCCAGCAGCCCCCGGGACAGGGGTGAGACCCAGTACTTC
TRBJ2-2,12,few,NA,TRBV12-3/TRBV12-4,CASPTLTGELFF,TGTGCCAGCCCTACCCTCACCGGGGAGCTGTTTTTT
TRBJ1-2,16,NA,TRBD1,TRBV9,CASSVGEQGAGYGYTF,TGTGCCAGCAGCGTAGGGGAACAGGGGGCGGGCTATGGCTACACCTTC
TRBJ1-4,15,NA,NA,TRBV9,CASSPTPEANEKLFF,TGTGCCAGCAGCCCCACCCCCGAGGCTAATGAAAAACTGTTTTTT
TRBJ2-5,14,NA,TRBD2,TRBV7-2,CASSLIPAGAAQYF,TGTGCCAGCAGCTTAATCCCAGCGGGAGCAGCCCAGTACTTC
TRBJ1-1,15,NA,NA,TRBV9,CASSVGGLMNTEAFF,TGTGCCAGCAGCGTAGGGGGGCTCATGAACACTGAAGCTTTCTTT
TRBJ2-2,19,NA,NA,TRBV7-6,CASSHFVRVPDGDTGELFF,TGTGCCAGCAGCCATTTCGTCCGGGTACCCGACGGCGACACCGGGGAGCTGTTTTTT
TRBJ2-7,16,once,TRBD1,TRBV5-1,CASSLVGQGVYGEQYF,TGCGCCAGCAGCTTGGTGGGACAGGGGGTTTATGGAGAGCAGTACTTC
TRBJ1-5,19,NA,TRBD1,TRBV28,CASREPGQGINLRNQPQHF,TGTGCCAGCAGGGAACCGGGACAGGGAATTAATTTGCGCAATCAGCCCCAGCATTTT
TRBJ1-6,16,NA,NA,TRBV6-6,CASSYPGEGVGSPLHF,TGTGCCAGCAGTTACCCGGGGGAGGGAGTTGGTTCACCCCTCCACTTT
TRBJ2-5,15,NA,TRBD2,TRBV15,CATSEAAGVGETQYF,TGTGCCACCAGCGAAGCCGCGGGAGTGGGAGAGACCCAGTACTTC
TRBJ1-4,14,NA,TRBD1,TRBV11-2,CASSLRTGQEKLFF,TGTGCCAGCAGCTTAAGGACAGGGCAGGAAAAACTGTTTTTT
TRBJ1-1,13,NA,NA,TRBV6-5,CASSETGNTEAFF,TGTGCCAGCAGCGAGACAGGGAACACTGAAGCTTTCTTT
TRBJ2-7,16,NA,NA,TRBV5-1,CASSLGGGGSSYEQYF,TGCGCCAGCAGCTTGGGCGGGGGCGGGAGCTCCTACGAGCAGTACTTC
TRBJ2-1,16,few,NA,TRBV28,CASSRTDFAASNEQFF,TGTGCCAGCAGCCGCACCGACTTTGCGGCCAGCAATGAGCAGTTCTTC
TRBJ2-1,15,NA,TRBD2,TRBV19,CASNTRTSGTNEQFF,TGTGCCAGTAACACGCGGACTAGCGGGACCAATGAGCAGTTCTTC
TRBJ1-1,13,NA,NA,TRBV14,CASGALPNTEAFF,TGTGCCAGCGGGGCCCTACCGAACACTGAAGCTTTCTTT
TRBJ1-6,17,NA,NA,TRBV19,CASSIGGGSSYNSPLHF,TGTGCCAGTAGTATAGGAGGAGGGAGCTCCTATAATTCACCCCTCCACTTT
TRBJ1-5,14,NA,NA,TRBV15,CATSKDSGYQPQHF,TGTGCCACCAGCAAAGACAGCGGGTATCAGCCCCAGCATTTT
TRBJ2-4,15,NA,NA,TRBV21-1,CASSLPGGAKNIQYF,TGTGCCAGCAGTCTACCGGGCGGGGCCAAAAACATTCAGTACTTC
TRBJ1-2,15,NA,NA,TRBV7-9,CASSLAPEGGDGYTF,TGTGCCAGCAGCTTAGCACCCGAGGGCGGGGATGGCTACACCTTC
TRBJ2-1,15,NA,TRBD2,TRBV5-1,CASSLMAGVGNEQFF,TGCGCCAGCAGCTTGATGGCGGGAGTAGGCAATGAGCAGTTCTTC
TRBJ2-2,16,NA,TRBD2,TRBV4-1,CASSLRLAGNTGELFF,TGCGCCAGCAGCCTTAGACTAGCGGGAAACACCGGGGAGCTGTTTTTT
TRBJ1-1,14,once,NA,TRBV5-4,CASSRGGMNTEAFF,TGTGCCAGCAGCCGCGGGGGTATGAACACTGAAGCTTTCTTT
TRBJ1-1,15,NA,NA,TRBV10-3,CAISEHTGRNTEAFF,TGTGCCATCAGTGAGCACACAGGGCGGAACACTGAAGCTTTCTTT
TRBJ1-1,15,NA,NA,TRBV7-3,CASSPRTDKNTEAFF,TGTGCCAGCAGCCCCCGGACAGATAAGAACACTGAAGCTTTCTTT
TRBJ1-2,14,NA,NA,TRBV19,CASSIEIGAYSYTF,TGTGCCAGTAGTATAGAGATAGGGGCCTATAGCTACACCTTC
TRBJ1-5,15,NA,NA,TRBV6-1,CASSEAGRGNQPQHF,TGTGCCAGCAGTGAAGCGGGGCGGGGGAATCAGCCCCAGCATTTT
TRBJ1-1,11,NA,NA,TRBV20-1,CSASPGAEAFF,TGCAGTGCTAGTCCGGGGGCTGAAGCTTTCTTT
TRBJ1-3,20,NA,TRBD1,TRBV9,CASSVGKSGGKTDSGNTIYF,TGTGCCAGCAGCGTAGGGAAATCAGGGGGCAAGACAGACTCTGGAAACACCATATATTTT
TRBJ2-7,15,NA,TRBD1,TRBV2,CASSEAQGAVYEQYF,TGTGCCAGCAGTGAAGCGCAGGGGGCGGTCTACGAGCAGTACTTC
TRBJ2-5,15,NA,TRBD2,TRBV11-3,CASSAGLAGDETQYF,TGTGCCAGCAGCGCCGGACTAGCGGGAGATGAGACCCAGTACTTC
TRBJ1-2,17,NA,NA,TRBV7-2,CASSLRGGSGSVYGYTF,TGTGCCAGCAGCTTACGCGGTGGCTCTGGTTCGGTCTATGGCTACACCTTC
TRBJ2-7,17,once,TRBD1,TRBV30,CAWSVRLGQANPYEQYF,TGTGCCTGGAGTGTACGATTGGGACAGGCCAACCCCTACGAGCAGTACTTC
TRBJ2-2,14,NA,NA,TRBV15,CATSRDRNTGELFF,TGTGCCACCAGCAGAGATAGAAACACCGGGGAGCTGTTTTTT
TRBJ1-3,15,NA,NA,TRBV11-2,CASSLERASGNTIYF,TGTGCCAGCAGCTTAGAGAGGGCCTCTGGAAACACCATATATTTT
TRBJ2-1,17,NA,NA,TRBV4-2,CASSQDWRGSAYNEQFF,TGTGCCAGCAGCCAAGATTGGAGGGGTTCGGCCTACAATGAGCAGTTCTTC
TRBJ2-1,20,NA,TRBD2,TRBV6-1,CASSEAFGLAGGGSYNEQFF,TGTGCCAGCAGTGAAGCGTTCGGACTAGCGGGAGGGGGCTCCTACAATGAGCAGTTCTTC